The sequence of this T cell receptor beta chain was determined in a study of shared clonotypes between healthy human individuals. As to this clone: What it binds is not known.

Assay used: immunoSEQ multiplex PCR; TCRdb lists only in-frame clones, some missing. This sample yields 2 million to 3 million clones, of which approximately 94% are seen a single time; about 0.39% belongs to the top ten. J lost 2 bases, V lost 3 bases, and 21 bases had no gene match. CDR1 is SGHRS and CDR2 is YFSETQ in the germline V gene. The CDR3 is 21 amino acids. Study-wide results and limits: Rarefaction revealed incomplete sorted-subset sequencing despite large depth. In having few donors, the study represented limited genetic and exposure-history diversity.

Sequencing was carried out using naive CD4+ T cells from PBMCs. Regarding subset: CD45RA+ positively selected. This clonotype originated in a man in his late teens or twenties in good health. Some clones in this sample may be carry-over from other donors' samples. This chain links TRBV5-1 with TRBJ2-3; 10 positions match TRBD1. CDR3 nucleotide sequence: TGCGCCAGCAGCTATTCTCCGTGGACAGGGGGAAGAAGCAGACCCACAGATACGCAGTATTTT. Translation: CASSYSPWTGGRSRPTDTQYF.